The 5 T cell receptor beta chains in this list originate from one sample, sequenced in a study of blood T cells in healthy people across ages. Next came a second PCR, run for about 7 to 12 cycles, which used a sample-barcoded 5' primer along with a J-beta primer mix. TCRdb used MiXCR to reprocess the 5' RACE reads, holding one entry per CDR3 protein. The sample contains just over 1 million distinct CDR3 sequences, 45% of which appear only once. The sample was blood. The receptors were gathered from a woman aged 55-75 years in good health.

The rearrangement joins TRBV27 to TRBJ1-5, with TRBD1 as a possible D gene (6 bases). Germline loops: CDR1 MNHEY, CDR2 SMNVEV (reference sequence). CDR3 size: 14 residues. Trimming removed 4 bases at V and 3 bases at J, with 10 bases between. The CDR3 DNA follows: TGTGCCAGCAGTTCGGACAGAAACAATCAGCCCCAGCATTTT. Amino acids: CASSSDRNNQPQHF.

Written as DNA, the CDR3 is TGCAGCGTTACCAGACAGGGGGCGTACACGCAGTATTTT. It encodes CSVTRQGAYTQYF. This chain uses TRBV29-1 with TRBJ2-3, with 10 nucleotides matching TRBD1. CDR3 length: 13 amino acids. V lost 5 bases, J lost 9 bases, and 8 bases stayed unmatched. Per the germline V gene, CDR1 is SQVTM and CDR2 is ANQGSEA.

The chain carries TRBV11-2 and TRBJ1-6; 8 bases match TRBD1. Trimming took 2 bases from V and 6 from J; bases not matched to a gene: 3. CDR3 length equals 15 residues. The germline gives CDR1 SGHAT, CDR2 FQNNGV. The CDR3 DNA reads TGTGCCAGCAGCTTATTGGGACAGGTTAATTCACCCCTCCACTTT. Translation gives CASSLLGQVNSPLHF.

This clonotype was recorded once. V and J are TRBV7-9 and TRBJ1-1; D perhaps matches TRBD1 (5 bases). V lost 2 bases and J 4 bases, leaving 11 bases between the germline ends. Per the germline V gene, CDR1 is SEHNR and CDR2 is FQNEAQ (reference sequence). The CDR3 runs to 14 residues. CDR3 coding DNA: TGTGCCAGCAGCTTAAAACAGGCTGGCACTGAAGCTTTCTTT. Protein product: CASSLKQAGTEAFF. The variable domain in full, completed from reference TRBV7-9 and TRBJ1-1, reads DTGVSQNPRHKITKRGQNVTFRCDPISEHNRLYWYRQTLGQGPEFLTYFQNEAQLEKSRLLSDRFSAERPKGSFSTLEIQRTEQGDSAMYLCASSLKQAGTEAFFGQGTRLTVV.

The V and J genes are TRBV5-1 and TRBJ2-4, with no clear D. Trimming pared 0 bases from V and 1 base from J, leaving 14 bases between. CDR3 size: 17 residues. Germline CDR1 SGHRS, CDR2 YFSETQ. The CDR3 protein is CASSLAPSAMAKNIQYF. The CDR3 DNA reads as TGCGCCAGCAGCTTGGCGCCATCCGCGATGGCCAAAAACATTCAGTACTTC.